These 29 T cell receptor beta chains were all obtained from the same sample, sequenced in a study of T-cell memory formation after mild COVID-19. TCRdb independently ran MiXCR on the 5' RACE reads; one entry per CDR3 protein. The data show about 340,000 distinct CDR3 sequences, 10% to 15% seen once. The sample comprised PBMCs or a T cell subset sorted from them (not recorded which). The receptor set was obtained from a man aged 18-30 years who had mild COVID-19 (a few samples of this study predate the infection). Cell type and time point are not known.

This sequence joins TRBV29-1 and TRBJ2-3, with a possible D match to TRBD2 (6 bases). The CDR3 runs 12 residues. Germline V gene sequence: CDR1 SQVTM, CDR2 ANQGSEA. Trimming left V 6 bases short and J 5 bases short, with 12 bases between. The DNA for the CDR3 is TGCAGCGTCCGGGAGCTTGAAGATACGCAGTATTTT. Amino acid sequence: CSVRELEDTQYF.

This clonotype occurred a few times. The chain combines TRBV12-3 or TRBV12-4 with TRBJ2-3; D remains ambiguous. V lost 4 bases to trimming and J lost 2 bases, with 10 bases between them. There are 14 residues in the CDR3. The CDR3 DNA reads as TGTGCCAGCAGTTCCCAGGACGCCACAGATACGCAGTATTTT. It specifies CASSSQDATDTQYF.

The chain carries TRBV6-2 or TRBV6-3 and TRBJ2-1, with 10 bases lining up with TRBD2. This CDR3 has 14 residues. Germline V gene data show CDR1 as MNHEY and CDR2 as SVGEGT. The trim removed 2 bases at V and 11 bases at J, leaving 6 bases unmatched. The CDR3 is CASSYGLAGGQQFF. As DNA, the CDR3 is TGTGCCAGCAGTTACGGGTTAGCGGGGGGTCAGCAGTTCTTC.

J is TRBJ1-2 and V is TRBV5-1; D is undetermined. V was cut by 0 bases and J by 3 bases, with 12 bases left in between. Germline V gene sequence: CDR1 SGHRS, CDR2 YFSETQ. The CDR3 sequence is 15 residues long. The CDR3 here is CASSLAVGADYGYTF. Here the CDR3 DNA reads TGCGCCAGCAGCTTGGCTGTGGGCGCGGACTATGGCTACACCTTC.

This chain uses TRBV28 with TRBJ2-2; D gene unclear. The CDR3 is made up of 12 amino acids. V was cut by 5 bases and J by 9 bases, with 10 bases left in between. From germline, CDR1 is MDHEN and CDR2 SYDVKM. The CDR3 DNA is TGTGCCAGCAGTATGCCCGGAAGGGAGCTGTTTTTT. Protein: CASSMPGRELFF.

This clonotype was detected ten times or more. The V and J genes are TRBV27 and TRBJ2-7; no clear D gene. This CDR3 spans 11 amino acids. V gave up 6 bases and J gave up 0 bases, with 3 bases separating them. CDR1 MNHEY and CDR2 SMNVEV come from the germline V gene (reference sequence). The CDR3 bases are TGTGCCAGCAGGAGCTCCTACGAGCAGTACTTC. Translating it yields CASRSSYEQYF.

This clonotype was found many times. The chain is built from TRBV7-2 and TRBJ2-5; 10 positions match TRBD2. V gave up 0 bases and J gave up 5 bases; unmatched junction bases: 9. The CDR3 runs 17 residues. Germline lookup yields CDR1 SGHTA and CDR2 FQGNSA. CDR3 region: CASSLAPASGGQETQYF. CDR3 DNA sequence: TGTGCCAGCAGCTTAGCCCCCGCTAGCGGGGGTCAGGAGACCCAGTACTTC.

This clonotype showed up just a few times. The genes are TRBV28 and TRBJ2-3; 7 positions agree with TRBD1. V lost 1 base to trimming and J lost 1 base; unmatched junction nucleotides: 5. The CDR3 covers 16 residues. The germline V gene has CDR1 MDHEN and CDR2 SYDVKM. CDR3 nucleotide sequence: TGTGCCAGCAGTTTATACGGGACAGAACGCACAGATACGCAGTATTTT. This translates into CASSLYGTERTDTQYF.

The chain couples TRBV2 to TRBJ1-1; no reliable D call. This CDR3 contains 15 residues. The V gene's germline CDR1 is SNHLY and CDR2 FYNNEI. The V end was cut by 2 bases, the J end by 0 bases, with 10 bases between. Written as DNA, the CDR3 is TGTGCCAGCAGTGAATTCCTAGGCCTGAACACTGAAGCTTTCTTT. Translated, it gives CASSEFLGLNTEAFF.

This clonotype was observed many times. The chain recombines TRBV4-3 with TRBJ2-2, with D possibly matching TRBD2 (5 bases). In germline, CDR1 is LGHNA, CDR2 YSLEER. The length of the CDR3 is 15 residues. V lost 0 bases to trimming and J lost 4 bases, with 9 bases between them. CDR3 sequence (DNA): TGCGCCAGCAGCCAAGATCCGGGGAGCACCGGGGAGCTGTTTTTT. Residues: CASSQDPGSTGELFF.

The chain has TRBV5-1 and TRBJ2-2, with D perhaps being TRBD1 or TRBD2 (5 bases each). The V end lost 4 bases, the J end lost 5 bases, and 18 bases lay between the germline ends. Looked up from germline, CDR1 is SGHRS and CDR2 is YFSETQ. CDR3 length: 16 amino acids. The CDR3 is CASSPEGTEMTGELFF. CDR3 DNA: TGCGCCAGCAGCCCCGAGGGGACGGAGATGACCGGGGAGCTGTTTTTT. Looking up the rest from reference TRBV5-1 and TRBJ2-2 gives the full variable domain: KAGVTQTPRYLIKTRGQQVTLSCSPISGHRSVSWYQQTPGQGLQFLFEYFSETQRNKGNFPGRFSGRQFSNSRSEMNVSTLELGDSALYLCASSPEGTEMTGELFFGEGSRLTVL.

In the case of this clonotype: An end of the junction differs from the germline gene, which may be a read error. The chain couples TRBV4-2 to TRBJ1-5; D is unclear. The V gene's germline CDR1 is LGHNA and CDR2 YNFKEQ. The CDR3 length is 15 residues. DNA for the CDR3: TGTGCCAGCAGTCAAGATGCGGCAGGCAATCAGCCCCAGCATTTT. Residues: CASSQDAAGNQPQHF.

The chain couples TRBV28 to TRBJ1-4; D uncertain. The CDR3 covers 12 residues. CDR1 MDHEN and CDR2 SYDVKM come from the germline V gene. V was cut by 5 bases and J by 4 bases, with 5 bases left in between. The CDR3 DNA reads TGTGCCAGCAGTGGGAGTAATGAAAAACTGTTTTTT. Protein sequence: CASSGSNEKLFF.

This chain connects TRBV7-2 to TRBJ2-3, with D possibly being TRBD1 (6 bases). This CDR3 is built from 16 residues. V dropped 6 bases and J dropped 2 bases, with 18 bases sitting between them. Germline assignment: CDR1 SGHTA and CDR2 FQGNSA. CDR3 nucleotides: TGTGCCAGCAGAGCCAGTGGCCAGGGGATCACAGATACGCAGTATTTT. Residues: CASRASGQGITDTQYF.

This clonotype was observed at least ten times. The chain uses TRBV5-1 and TRBJ2-1; D gene uncertain. The CDR3 loop spans 12 amino acids. V shed 0 bases and J shed 10 bases, with 8 bases lying between them. CDR1 is SGHRS and CDR2 is YFSETQ in the germline V gene. DNA of the CDR3: TGCGCCAGCAGCTTGGCGGGTCCGGAGCAGTTCTTC. This codes for CASSLAGPEQFF.

The rearrangement uses TRBV7-6 and TRBJ2-3; 8 positions match TRBD2. CDR1 SGHVS and CDR2 FNYEAQ come from the germline V gene. The CDR3 totals 15 residues. The V gene end was trimmed by 5 bases and the J gene end by 0 bases; junction bases not matched to a gene: 4. CDR3 in amino acids: CASSPLADSTDTQYF. The CDR3 nucleotides read TGTGCCAGCAGCCCACTAGCGGACAGCACAGATACGCAGTATTTT. Combining the CDR3 with reference TRBV7-6 and TRBJ2-3 gives the whole variable domain GAGVSQSPRYKVTKRGQDVALRCDPISGHVSLYWYRQALGQGPEFLTYFNYEAQQDKSGLPNDRFSAERPEGSISTLTIQRTEQRDSAMYRCASSPLADSTDTQYFGPGTRLTVL.

The chain links TRBV20-1 to TRBJ1-6; D gene unclear. The germline V gene has CDR1 DFQATT and CDR2 SNEGSKA (reference sequence). Trimming stripped 6 bases from V and 14 bases from J, with 20 bases between. CDR3 length: 13 amino acids. CDR3 coding DNA: TGCAGTGCCCACCTGTATAACGGTCGGACCCTCCACTTT. Translation gives CSAHLYNGRTLHF.

This chain links TRBV7-3 with TRBJ2-1; 9 nucleotides line up with TRBD2. The CDR3 loop spans 15 amino acids. V trimming: 0 bases; J trimming: 7 bases; junction bases outside the gene matches: 4. In germline, CDR1 is SGHTA, CDR2 FQGTGA. The CDR3 loop reads CASSLTSGGINEQFF. The CDR3 bases are TGTGCCAGCAGCTTAACCAGCGGGGGGATAAATGAGCAGTTCTTC.

The sample holds many counts of this clonotype. The chain is built from TRBV6-2 or TRBV6-3 and TRBJ2-7; TRBD2 agrees at 14 bases. The CDR3 is 15 residues long. V trimming: 5 bases; J trimming: 6 bases; junction bases outside the gene matches: 6. Per germline, CDR1 MNHEY and CDR2 SVGEGT. CDR3 coding DNA: TGTGCCAGCAGTCCGGGACTAGCGGGGGTAGGCGAGCAGTACGTC. Translation: CASSPGLAGVGEQYV.

This rearrangement joins TRBV19 to TRBJ2-7; D is unclear. The CDR3 has 12 amino acids. V lost 5 bases and J lost 7, with 12 bases in between. Germline values: CDR1 LNHDA, CDR2 SQIVND (reference sequence). CDR3: CASSYGTNEQYF. The DNA of the CDR3 is TGTGCCAGTAGTTACGGAACGAATGAGCAGTACTTC.

This clonotype showed up many times. The chain uses TRBV4-3 and TRBJ2-5, with 11 bases identical to TRBD2. The germline V gene has CDR1 LGHNA and CDR2 YSLEER. The CDR3 has 18 residues. The ends lost 0 bases at V and 2 bases at J; junction bases unmatched: 8. CDR3 bases: TGCGCCAGCAGCCAAGATCTGGCTAGCGGGGGGCGTCAAGAGACCCAGTACTTC. This translates into CASSQDLASGGRQETQYF.

This clonotype was seen more than once but under ten times. The CDR3 loop reads CASSLRKTEAFF. CDR3 sequence (DNA): TGTGCCAGCAGCTTAAGGAAAACTGAAGCTTTCTTT. The gene calls are TRBV7-6 and TRBJ1-1; D is undetermined. Trimming took 2 bases from V and 5 from J, leaving 6 bases between them. The CDR3 totals 12 residues. Germline V lookup: CDR1 SGHVS, CDR2 FNYEAQ.

The chain is built from TRBV19 and TRBJ1-1; D ambiguous. The CDR3 spans 15 residues. Trimming cost V 5 bases and J 8 bases, with 21 bases left between them. CDR1 and CDR2 (germline): LNHDA, SQIVND (reference sequence). The CDR3 loop is CASSPPGSRRREAFF. The CDR3 bases are TGTGCCAGTAGTCCTCCCGGGAGCCGGCGGAGGGAAGCTTTCTTT.

This chain uses TRBV11-2 with TRBJ2-2; D call uncertain. V lost 1 base and J lost 1, with 16 bases in between. CDR3 size: 18 residues. Germline values: CDR1 SGHAT, CDR2 FQNNGV. The CDR3 DNA is TGTGCCAGCAGCTTAGGCAGAATCCGAACAAAGAACACCGGGGAGCTGTTTTTT. Amino acid sequence: CASSLGRIRTKNTGELFF. The full variable domain, completed using reference TRBV11-2 and TRBJ2-2, is EAGVAQSPRYKIIEKRQSVAFWCNPISGHATLYWYQQILGQGPKLLIQFQNNGVVDDSQLPKDRFSAERLKGVDSTLKIQPAKLEDSAVYLCASSLGRIRTKNTGELFFGEGSRLTVL.

V and J are TRBV4-1 and TRBJ1-1; 7 bases map to TRBD1. J gave up 4 bases and V 2 bases, and 10 bases lay outside the gene matches. There are 16 residues in the CDR3. Germline V gives CDR1 MGHRA, CDR2 YSYEKL. In DNA form, the CDR3 reads TGCGCCAGCAGCCAAATTCCATACAGGGGCCCCACTGAAGCTTTCTTT. Residues: CASSQIPYRGPTEAFF.

This clonotype has just a few counts. V gene TRBV25-1 combines with J gene TRBJ2-5, with TRBD2 matching 10 bases. The J segment lost 2 bases and the V segment lost 5 bases, leaving 11 bases of the junction unmatched. In germline, CDR1 is MGHDK, CDR2 SYGVNS. This CDR3 is 17 amino acids long. CDR3 loop: CASSNHGSSGGQETQYF. The CDR3 DNA sequence: TGTGCCAGCAGTAACCACGGGTCTAGCGGGGGTCAAGAGACCCAGTACTTC.

The chain links TRBV6-5 to TRBJ1-5; D is perhaps TRBD1 (6 bases). CDR3 length equals 16 residues. Per germline, CDR1 MNHEY and CDR2 SVGAGI. V gave up 0 bases and J gave up 7 bases, with 16 bases separating them. The CDR3 reads CASSYSKGGGGQPQHF. CDR3 coding DNA: TGTGCCAGCAGTTACTCGAAGGGGGGGGGCGGCCAGCCCCAGCATTTT.

This clonotype was seen a handful of times. The genes are TRBV6-2 or TRBV6-3 and TRBJ2-5, with TRBD2 matching over 15 bases. Germline CDR1 MNHEY, CDR2 SVGEGT. The CDR3 is 18 amino acids. V shed 7 bases and J 1 base; nucleotides not matched to a gene: 10. The CDR3 region is CASTQGTSGGRFQETQYF. CDR3 nucleotides: TGTGCCAGCACTCAAGGGACTAGCGGGGGGCGATTCCAAGAGACCCAGTACTTC.

This clonotype was found a few times. The chain combines TRBV9 with TRBJ1-1; D unresolved. With 3 bases removed from V and 4 bases from J, the gap between germline ends came to 13 bases. The germline gives CDR1 SGDLS, CDR2 YYNGEE. The CDR3 contains 14 residues. The CDR3 here is CASSEASVGTEAFF. The CDR3 DNA reads as TGTGCCAGCAGCGAGGCCTCGGTCGGCACTGAAGCTTTCTTT.